This T cell receptor (beta chain) originates from a study of cytomegalovirus exposure and HLA in healthy donors. The CDR3 spans 15 residues. V shed 5 bases, J shed 5 bases, and the junction held 6 bases outside the gene matches. The germline V gene has CDR1 MDHEN and CDR2 SYDVKM. 60 Vbeta and 13 Jbeta primers were used in PCR. This table comes from immunoSEQ multiplex PCR, and its TCRdb copy is limited to in-frame clones, with some not included. The table lists roughly 80,000 clones. This TCR was sampled from a man in his forties or fifties in good health and CMV-seropositive. Sequenced input: PBMCs. The chain joins TRBV28 to TRBJ1-5; 10 bases line up with TRBD1. The CDR3 nucleotides are TGTGCCAGCAGTCTAGGGACAGGGGTAGATCAGCCCCAGCATTTT. It translates to CASSLGTGVDQPQHF.